Detailed here is one TCR beta chain. Caucasian adults residing in Nashville, Tennessee made up all the donors. This entry comes from a study of shared clonotypes between healthy human individuals. Profiled with immunoSEQ multiplex PCR; TCRdb holds only in-frame clones, not every one. This sample has 1,100,000 or so clones; 75% to 85% occur once, and the top ten carry approximately 0.56%. The CDR3 spans 15 residues. Trimming removed 7 bases at V and 1 base at J, with 15 bases between. Per the germline V gene, CDR1 is SNHLY and CDR2 is FYNNEI. The receptor comes from a man aged 18 to 35 in good health. Some clones in this sample may be carry-over from other donors' samples. Sequencing input: memory CD4+ T cells from PBMCs. Subset denoted: CD45RA-negative fraction. The chain employs TRBV2 and TRBJ2-3; D is unclear. In nucleotides, the CDR3 is TGTGCCAGCACCCTAGGGCGGCCTGGCACAGATACGCAGTATTTT. It specifies CASTLGRPGTDTQYF.